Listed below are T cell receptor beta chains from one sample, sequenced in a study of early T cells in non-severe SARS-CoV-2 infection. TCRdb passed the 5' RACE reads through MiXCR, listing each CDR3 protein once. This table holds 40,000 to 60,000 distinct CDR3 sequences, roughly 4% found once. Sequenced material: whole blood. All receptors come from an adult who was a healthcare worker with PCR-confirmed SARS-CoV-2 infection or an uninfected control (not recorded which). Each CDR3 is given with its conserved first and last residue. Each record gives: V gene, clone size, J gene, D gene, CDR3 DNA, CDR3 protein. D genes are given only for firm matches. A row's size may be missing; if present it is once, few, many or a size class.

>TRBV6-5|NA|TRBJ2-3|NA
TGTGCCAGCAGACTCGATTGGAGTAAAGATACGCAGTATTTT
CASRLDWSKDTQYF
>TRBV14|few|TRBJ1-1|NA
TGTGCCAGCAGCCAAGTTTGGGGCACTGAAGCTTTCTTT
CASSQVWGTEAFF
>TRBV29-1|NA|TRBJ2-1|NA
TGCAGCGTTGAAGATCCTGGGGGCGGGTACAATGAGCAGTTCTTC
CSVEDPGGGYNEQFF
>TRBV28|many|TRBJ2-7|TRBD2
TGTGCCAGCTCCCCCCGCGGGGGGTACGAGCAGTACTTC
CASSPRGGYEQYF
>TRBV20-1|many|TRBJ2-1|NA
TGCAGTGCTAGGACGGGAGAGGGAAACAATGAGCAGTTCTTC
CSARTGEGNNEQFF
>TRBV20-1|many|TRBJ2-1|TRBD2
TGCAGCGGGAGCGGGAGGACAAATGAGCAGTTCTTC
CSGSGRTNEQFF
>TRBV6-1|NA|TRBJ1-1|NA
TGTGCCAGCAGTGCGGTTCTCAGGAGCACTGAAGCTTTCTTT
CASSAVLRSTEAFF
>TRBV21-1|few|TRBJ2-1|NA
TGTGCCAGGGAGCCGGGACACCGGTCCTCAACGGGCGATGAGCAGTTCTTC
CAREPGHRSSTGDEQFF
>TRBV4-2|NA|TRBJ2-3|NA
TGTGCCAGCAGCCCCGGGCCCCCAGCGACTAGCACAGATACGCAGTATTTT
CASSPGPPATSTDTQYF
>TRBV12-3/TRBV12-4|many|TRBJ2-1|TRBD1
TGTGCCAGCAGTCCTGGGAGCCGGGACAGAGAGCAGTTCTTC
CASSPGSRDREQFF
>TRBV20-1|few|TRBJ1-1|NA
TGCAGTGCTAGAACGGACTCTGAAGCTTTCTTT
CSARTDSEAFF
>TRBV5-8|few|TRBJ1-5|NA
TGTGCCAGCAGCTTGGTTGGAAGGGCTCAGCCCCAGCATTTT
CASSLVGRAQPQHF
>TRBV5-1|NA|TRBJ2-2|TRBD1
TGCGCCAGCGATCAGGGACAGGGGACCGGGGAGCTGTTTTTT
CASDQGQGTGELFF
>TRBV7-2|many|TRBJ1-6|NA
TGTGCCAGCAGGCCTGCAGGGATAAATTCACCCCTCCACTTT
CASRPAGINSPLHF
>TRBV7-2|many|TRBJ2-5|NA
TGTGCCAGCAGCTCCCGGGAGAGGGATTCGAAAGAGACCCAGTACTTC
CASSSRERDSKETQYF
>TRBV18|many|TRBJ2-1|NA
TGTGCCAGCTCATCACCTGTCCGTGAGCAGTTCTTC
CASSSPVREQFF
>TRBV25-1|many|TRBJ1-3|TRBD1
TGTGCCAGCAGTGTCTTGAGGGGGACAGGGGCTGGAAACACCATATATTTT
CASSVLRGTGAGNTIYF
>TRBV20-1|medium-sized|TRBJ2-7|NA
TGCAGTGCTATCTGGACAGGGACTACCTACGAGCAGTACTTC
CSAIWTGTTYEQYF
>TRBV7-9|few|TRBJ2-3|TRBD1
TGTGCCAGCATCCAGGGACAGGTAGCAGATACGCAGTATTTT
CASIQGQVADTQYF
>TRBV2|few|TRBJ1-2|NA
TGTGCCAGCAGTGAAGCAAGGGTTGAGGACTATGGCTACACCTTC
CASSEARVEDYGYTF
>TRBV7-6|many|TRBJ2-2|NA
TGTGCCAGCAGCTTGTCAAGGGGCCGAAGCACCGGGGAGCTGTTTTTT
CASSLSRGRSTGELFF
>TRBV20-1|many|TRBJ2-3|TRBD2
TGCAGTGCTTCCGATAGCGGGAGGGAGTCAGATACGCAGTATTTT
CSASDSGRESDTQYF
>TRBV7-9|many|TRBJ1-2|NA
TGTGCCAGCAGCTTAGCTGACACCAACTATGGCTACACCTTC
CASSLADTNYGYTF
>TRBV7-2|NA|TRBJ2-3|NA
TGTGCCAGCAGCTTAGGTCAGCTCACAGATACGCAGTATTTT
CASSLGQLTDTQYF
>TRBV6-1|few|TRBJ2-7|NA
TGTGCCAGCATTCGGCAGGACTACGAGCAGTACTTC
CASIRQDYEQYF
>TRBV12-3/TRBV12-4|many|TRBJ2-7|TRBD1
TGTGCCAGCAGTCCCCGGACAGGGGGCGAGGGGGAGCAGTACTTC
CASSPRTGGEGEQYF
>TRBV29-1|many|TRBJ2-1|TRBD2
TGCAGCGTTGGGACTAGCGGCTATATAGAGCAGTTCTTC
CSVGTSGYIEQFF
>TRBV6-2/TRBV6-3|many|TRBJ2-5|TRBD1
TGTGCCAGCAGGAGACAGGGTGGGGAGACCCAGTACTTC
CASRRQGGETQYF
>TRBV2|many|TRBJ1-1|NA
TGTGCCAGCAGCTCGACGGAAAGGAACACTGAAGCTTTCTTT
CASSSTERNTEAFF
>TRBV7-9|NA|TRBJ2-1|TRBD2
TGTGCCAGCAGCTTAGTTGTAGCGGGAAAGAACAATGAGCAGTTCTTC
CASSLVVAGKNNEQFF
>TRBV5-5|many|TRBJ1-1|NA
TGTGCCAGCAGCCCCGACTGGGGCACTGAAGCTTTCTTT
CASSPDWGTEAFF
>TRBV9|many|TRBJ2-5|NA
TGTGCCAGCAGCGTAAGCGGCAGGGCACACCAAGAGACCCAGTACTTC
CASSVSGRAHQETQYF
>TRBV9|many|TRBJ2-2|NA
TGTGCCAGCAGCGTCACAGGAGGGAATGACGGGGAGCTGTTTTTT
CASSVTGGNDGELFF
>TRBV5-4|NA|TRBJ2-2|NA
TGTGCCAGCAGCTTGAGACAGACGGACACCGGGGAGCTGTTTTTT
CASSLRQTDTGELFF
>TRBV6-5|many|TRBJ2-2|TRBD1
TGTGCCAGCAGTTACTCCCTCAGGCAGGGGGTCGGCACCGGGGAGCTGTTTTTT
CASSYSLRQGVGTGELFF
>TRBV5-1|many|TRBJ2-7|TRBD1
TGCGCCAGCAGCCCTGGACAGGGACCCTCCTACGAGCAGTACTTC
CASSPGQGPSYEQYF
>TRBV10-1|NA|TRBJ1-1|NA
TGCGCCAGCAGAATCACAGCGAACACTGAAGCTTTCTTT
CASRITANTEAFF
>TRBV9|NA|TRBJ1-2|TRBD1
TGTGCCAGCAGCCGCCTGGACAGGGTTCATGGCTACACCTTC
CASSRLDRVHGYTF
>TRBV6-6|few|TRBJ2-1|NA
TGTGCCAGCAGTTACCCCCCCCCGACTAGTTTCGATGAGCAGTTCTTC
CASSYPPPTSFDEQFF
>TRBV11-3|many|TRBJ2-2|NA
TGTGCCAGCAGCTTGGGCAGGGGTCGAACCGGGGAGCTGTTTTTT
CASSLGRGRTGELFF
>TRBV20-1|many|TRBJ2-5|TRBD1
TGCAGTGCCGAGACAGGGAGAGAGACCCAGTACTTC
CSAETGRETQYF
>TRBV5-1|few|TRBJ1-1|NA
TGCGCCAGCAGCTCGGCAGGGACGCCGAACACTGAAGCTTTCTTT
CASSSAGTPNTEAFF
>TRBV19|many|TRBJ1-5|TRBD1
TGTGCCAGTACCCCCTCCGGGACAGTCCAGCAGCCCCAGCATTTT
CASTPSGTVQQPQHF
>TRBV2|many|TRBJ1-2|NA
TGTGCCAGCAGTGAAGCGCTTCTTCCTGGGTCTAACTATGGCTACACCTTC
CASSEALLPGSNYGYTF
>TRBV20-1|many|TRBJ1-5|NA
TGCAGTGCTGGCCGGACGGGGATCAATCAGCCCCAGCATTTT
CSAGRTGINQPQHF
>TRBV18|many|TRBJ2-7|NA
TGTGCCAGCTCACCACATCCCGGCTACGAGCAGTACTTC
CASSPHPGYEQYF
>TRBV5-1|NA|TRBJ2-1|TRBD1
TGCGCCAGCAGCTTGGAGTTGACAGGGAATGAGCAGTTCTTC
CASSLELTGNEQFF
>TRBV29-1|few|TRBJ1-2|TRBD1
TGCAGCGTTGCCGGACAGGAATCTAACTATGGCTACACCTTC
CSVAGQESNYGYTF
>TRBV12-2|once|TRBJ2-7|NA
TGTGCAAGTCGCTTAGCTGGCCGGGACTATAAATTCTACGAGCAGTACTTC
CASRLAGRDYKFYEQYF
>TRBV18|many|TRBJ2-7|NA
TGTGCCAGCGCCCCAATAGGGAGCGAGCAGTACTTC
CASAPIGSEQYF
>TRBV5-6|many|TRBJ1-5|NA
TGTGCCAGCAGCTTGTGGAGGGCTGCCAATCAGCCCCAGCATTTT
CASSLWRAANQPQHF
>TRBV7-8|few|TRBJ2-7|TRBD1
TGTGCCAGCAGCTCCGGGACAGGGGGTTACGAGCAGTACTTC
CASSSGTGGYEQYF
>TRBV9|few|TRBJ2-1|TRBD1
TGTGCCAGCAGCGCCCGGGACAGGCGAGGATGGGATGAGCAGTTCTTC
CASSARDRRGWDEQFF
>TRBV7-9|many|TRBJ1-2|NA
TGTGCCAGCAGCTTAGGTCAATCTGGCGGCTACACCTTC
CASSLGQSGGYTF